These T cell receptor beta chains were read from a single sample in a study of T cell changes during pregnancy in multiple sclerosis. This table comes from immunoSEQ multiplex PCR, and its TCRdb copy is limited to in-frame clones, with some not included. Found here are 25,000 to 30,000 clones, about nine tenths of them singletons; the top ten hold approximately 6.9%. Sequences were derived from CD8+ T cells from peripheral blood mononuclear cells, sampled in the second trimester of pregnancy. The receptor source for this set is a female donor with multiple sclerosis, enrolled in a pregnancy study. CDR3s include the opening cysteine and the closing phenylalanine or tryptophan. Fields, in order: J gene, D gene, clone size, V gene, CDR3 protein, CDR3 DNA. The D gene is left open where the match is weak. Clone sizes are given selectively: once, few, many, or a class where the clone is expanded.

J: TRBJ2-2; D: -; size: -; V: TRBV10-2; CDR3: CASSFLTGELFF; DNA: TGCGCCAGCAGTTTCTTAACCGGGGAGCTGTTTTTT
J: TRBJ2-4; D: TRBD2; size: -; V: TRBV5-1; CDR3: CASSPAGGRSKNIQYF; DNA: TGCGCCAGCAGCCCAGCGGGGGGGCGTTCCAAAAACATTCAGTACTTC
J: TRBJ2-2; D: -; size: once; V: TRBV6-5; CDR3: CASSYNAGSGGELFF; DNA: TGTGCCAGCAGTTACAATGCGGGTTCAGGCGGGGAGCTGTTTTTT
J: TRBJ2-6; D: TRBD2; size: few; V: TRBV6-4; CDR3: CASSAGGSSGANVLTF; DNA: TGTGCCAGCAGTGCGGGGGGGAGCTCTGGGGCCAACGTCCTGACTTTC
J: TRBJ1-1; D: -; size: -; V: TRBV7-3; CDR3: CASSLNPGLPGDTEAFF; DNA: TGTGCCAGCAGCTTAAATCCGGGACTCCCCGGGGACACTGAAGCTTTCTTT
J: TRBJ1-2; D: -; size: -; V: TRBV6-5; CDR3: CASSARGGDYGYTF; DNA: TGTGCCAGCAGTGCCCGGGGAGGGGACTATGGCTACACCTTC
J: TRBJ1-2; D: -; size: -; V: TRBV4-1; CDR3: CASSQEGRTNYGYTF; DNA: TGCGCCAGCAGCCAAGAGGGCCGAACTAACTATGGCTACACCTTC
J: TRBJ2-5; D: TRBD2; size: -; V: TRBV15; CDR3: CATGLAGNTQETQYF; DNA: TGTGCCACGGGACTAGCGGGGAACACCCAAGAGACCCAGTACTTC
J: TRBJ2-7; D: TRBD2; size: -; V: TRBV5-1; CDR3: CASSSVGIAGPDFEQYF; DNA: TGCGCCAGCAGCTCGGTCGGAATAGCGGGTCCCGATTTCGAGCAGTACTTC
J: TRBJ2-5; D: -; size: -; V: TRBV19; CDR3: CASSTGRAQQETQYF; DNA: TGTGCCAGTAGTACCGGGCGGGCACAACAAGAGACCCAGTACTTC
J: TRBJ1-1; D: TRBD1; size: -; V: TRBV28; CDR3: CASSLQGAGNTEAFF; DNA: TGTGCCAGCAGTCTACAGGGGGCAGGGAACACTGAAGCTTTCTTT
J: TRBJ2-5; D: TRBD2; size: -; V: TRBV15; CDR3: CATSSTGTSVRETQYF; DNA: TGTGCCACCAGCAGTACCGGGACTAGCGTGCGAGAGACCCAGTACTTC
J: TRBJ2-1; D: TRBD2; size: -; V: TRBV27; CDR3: CASSLTSGRANEQFF; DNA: TGTGCCAGCAGCCTTACTAGCGGGAGGGCTAATGAGCAGTTCTTC
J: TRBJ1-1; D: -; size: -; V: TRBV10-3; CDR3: CAISESSEANTEAFF; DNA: TGTGCCATCAGTGAGTCGTCCGAGGCGAACACTGAAGCTTTCTTT
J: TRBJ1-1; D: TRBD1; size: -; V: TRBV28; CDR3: CASSFQGQGAFF; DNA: TGTGCCAGCAGTTTTCAGGGACAGGGGGCTTTCTTT
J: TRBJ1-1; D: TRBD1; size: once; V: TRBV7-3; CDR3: CASSLWGDRGNTEAFF; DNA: TGTGCCAGCAGCTTATGGGGTGACAGGGGAAACACTGAAGCTTTCTTT
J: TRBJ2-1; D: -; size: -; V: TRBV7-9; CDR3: CASKEGGKVEQFF; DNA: TGTGCCAGCAAGGAGGGCGGGAAGGTTGAGCAGTTCTTC